This T cell receptor (beta chain) was observed in a study of T cell responses to AZD1222 COVID-19 vaccine. The ends were cut back, 1 base at V and 1 base at J, with 9 bases in the middle. The CDR3 runs to 15 residues. CDR1 is SGHVS and CDR2 is FQNEAQ in the germline V gene. Libraries were prepared by immunoSEQ multiplex PCR; TCRdb keeps only in-frame clonotypes and omits some of them. The sample yields tens of thousands of clones, 80% seen once. The origin of this receptor is an adult in good health. The rearrangement uses TRBV7-8 and TRBJ2-3; no reliable D call. Sequencing was performed on peripheral blood, taken on day 0 of AZD1222 vaccination. CDR3 protein: CASSLGGFGTDTQYF. Written as DNA, the CDR3 is TGTGCCAGCAGCTTAGGAGGCTTTGGCACAGATACGCAGTATTTT. Full variable domain (missing parts from reference TRBV7-8 and TRBJ2-3): GAGVSQSPRYKVAKRGQDVALRCDPISGHVSLFWYQQALGQGPEFLTYFQNEAQLDKSGLPSDRFFAERPEGSVSTLKIQRTQQEDSAVYLCASSLGGFGTDTQYFGPGTRLTVL.